This T cell receptor beta chain was captured by sequencing in a study of CD8+CD57+ T cells in acquired aplastic anemia. Study context: On average, sorted CD4+ and CD8+ cells gave approximately 3 ug of DNA.

This clonotype was detected once. Antigen specificity is unknown. Study-wide findings and caveats: The study identified almost 30 CD8+ CDR3 sequences shared by patients and controls. Patients and controls had CD8+ Simpson's diversity values that were not significantly distinct.

It was genomic DNA that served as the template for profiling TCR beta VDJ and CDR3. TCRdb re-called the reads through MiXCR, storing one row per CDR3 protein. The table records 200,000 or so distinct CDR3 sequences, 64% of them present only once. Trimming shortened V by 1 base and J by 0 bases, and 9 bases separated the two germline ends. The CDR3 totals 16 residues. Germline V gene data show CDR1 as SGHTA and CDR2 as FQGTGA. The sequenced material came from sorted CD4+, CD8+, or CD8+CD57+ T cells (not recorded which) from PBMCs. The J gene is TRBJ2-2, the V gene TRBV7-3, with no clear D. This clonotype was sampled from a human donor with severe aplastic anemia or a healthy control (not recorded which). CDR3 coding DNA: TGTGCCAGCAGCTTAAATACCGTGACGAACACCGGGGAGCTGTTTTTT. Its protein product is CASSLNTVTNTGELFF.